Below, 2 T cell receptor beta chains from the same sample are listed, as sequenced in a study of CD8+ T cells in alopecia areata. Treatment meaning: oral pan-JAK inhibitor, 5-10 mg twice daily. RNA extraction and reverse transcription yielded cDNA as sequencing template. TCRdb keeps only in-frame clones here, not all; method: immunoSEQ multiplex PCR. Altogether about 220,000 clones are present, more than 45% being singletons, with the ten largest covering around 1.6%. The input for sequencing was CD4+ T cells sorted from blood, taken at week 4, from a patient treated with tofacitinib. The receptors were sampled from a human donor with alopecia areata.

The V and J genes are TRBV5-1 and TRBJ2-7, with D unclear. The CDR3 sequence is 13 residues long. Trimming stripped 4 bases from V and 4 bases from J, with 12 bases between. Germline values: CDR1 SGHRS, CDR2 YFSETQ. The CDR3 spells CASSLNIGYEQYF. CDR3 bases: TGCGCCAGCAGCCTAAACATCGGTTACGAGCAGTACTTC. The full variable domain, in which reference TRBV5-1 and TRBJ2-7 provide the parts outside the CDR3, is KAGVTQTPRYLIKTRGQQVTLSCSPISGHRSVSWYQQTPGQGLQFLFEYFSETQRNKGNFPGRFSGRQFSNSRSEMNVSTLELGDSALYLCASSLNIGYEQYFGPGTRLTVT.

The chain links TRBV5-1 to TRBJ1-4, with D hard to call. The CDR3 extends over 14 amino acids. Trimming removed 2 bases from V and 0 bases from J, with 5 bases in between. In germline, CDR1 is SGHRS, CDR2 YFSETQ. CDR3 sequence reads: CASSFLATNEKLFF. In DNA, the CDR3 is TGCGCCAGCAGCTTCCTTGCAACTAATGAAAAACTGTTTTTT.